The TCR beta chain under discussion was sequenced for a study of regulatory dendritic cells for organ transplantation. General study points: Considerable individual heterogeneity was seen in alloreactive memory CD8+ T cells. Mature dendritic cells appeared to drive more memory CD8+ clonal expansion than regulatory ones.

Concerning this clone: The antigen is unknown.

Profiling relied on immunoSEQ multiplex PCR, and the TCRdb table lists in-frame clones only, not all of them. The sample lists around 5,000 clones, under 75% seen once, with 9.5% to 12% in the top ten. The CDR3 has 14 residues. The V end lost 5 bases, the J end lost 0 bases, and 11 bases lay between the germline ends. CDR1 and CDR2 (germline): PRHDT, FYEKMQ (reference sequence). What was sequenced was memory CD8+ T cells from blood. Subset reported: CD45RO+ memory T cells. The TCR was taken from a human donor in good health. The chain uses TRBV13 and TRBJ2-7, with D maybe TRBD1 (5 bases). The CDR3 protein is CASSPRRGSYEQYF. For the CDR3, the DNA is TGTGCCAGCAGCCCTCGAAGGGGCTCCTACGAGCAGTACTTC.